These 11 T cell receptor beta chains were sequenced from one sample in a study of T cell changes during pregnancy in multiple sclerosis. Some clones are missing from TCRdb's copy, which holds only in-frame ones; the method was immunoSEQ multiplex PCR. The data hold about 38,000 clones, with 90% to 95% observed a single time. The sample was CD8+ T cells from peripheral blood mononuclear cells, taken in the second trimester of pregnancy. The receptors shown here come from a female donor with multiple sclerosis, enrolled in a pregnancy study.

This chain uses TRBV4-3 with TRBJ1-2, with 7 bases that match TRBD1. J gave up 4 bases and V 0 bases, and 5 bases lay outside the gene matches. The V gene's germline CDR1 is LGHNA and CDR2 YSLEER. The CDR3 has 15 amino acids. CDR3 sequence: CASSQDVGGVYGYTF. The CDR3 region has the DNA TGCGCCAGCAGCCAAGATGTAGGGGGCGTCTATGGCTACACCTTC.

V is TRBV19 and J is TRBJ2-7; 9 nucleotides line up with TRBD1. With 8 bases clipped from V and 5 bases from J, the junction kept 4 bases outside the gene matches. The CDR3 consists of 12 residues. In germline, CDR1 is LNHDA, CDR2 SQIVND (reference sequence). CDR3 amino acids: CASGQGINEQYF. CDR3 coding DNA: TGTGCCAGTGGACAGGGGATCAACGAGCAGTACTTC.

This rearrangement joins TRBV9 to TRBJ2-3; D perhaps matches TRBD2 (6 bases). Germline CDR1 is SGDLS and CDR2 is YYNGEE. V was cut by 4 bases and J by 0 bases, with 12 bases left in between. This CDR3 is built from 15 residues. The CDR3 bases are TGTGCCAGCAGCCCTAGCGTCATCAGCACAGATACGCAGTATTTT. This translates into CASSPSVISTDTQYF.

The gene calls are TRBV29-1 and TRBJ2-1, with 10 bases fitting TRBD2. CDR3 length: 14 residues. Trimming removed 5 bases from V and 10 bases from J; junction bases left unmatched: 11. Germline lookup yields CDR1 SQVTM and CDR2 ANQGSEA. CDR3 sequence (DNA): TGCAGCGTTCAAAGGACTAGCGGTCCCCCGGAGCAGTTCTTC. Amino acids: CSVQRTSGPPEQFF.

The V call is TRBV28, the J call TRBJ2-1; 13 bases agree with TRBD2. This CDR3 comprises 17 residues. CDR1 is MDHEN, CDR2 SYDVKM, per germline. After removal of 4 bases from V and 3 bases from J, the junction contained 6 bases not matched to a gene. In DNA form, the CDR3 reads TGTGCCAGCAGTTATCCGGGACTAGCGGGAATCTACAATGAGCAGTTCTTC. Its translation is CASSYPGLAGIYNEQFF.

The chain employs TRBV5-6 and TRBJ1-4; TRBD1 matches at 9 bases. Per germline, CDR1 SGHDT and CDR2 YYEEEE. V gave up 5 bases and J gave up 7 bases; unmatched junction bases: 9. The CDR3 has 15 residues. CDR3 coding DNA: TGTGCCAGCAGTCCTCCGGGACAGGGACGTGAAAAACTGTTTTTT. Translated: CASSPPGQGREKLFF.

This rearrangement joins TRBV13 to TRBJ2-3; TRBD1 matches at 8 bases. Germline trimming cut 5 bases from V and 4 bases from J; bases unmatched to any gene: 8. Germline values: CDR1 PRHDT, CDR2 FYEKMQ (reference sequence). The CDR3 has 15 amino acids. DNA of the CDR3: TGTGCCAGCAGCAGCGACAGGGGATTTGCAGATACGCAGTATTTT. This codes for CASSSDRGFADTQYF.

V usage is TRBV19 and J usage is TRBJ1-1, with 9 positions matching TRBD1. V was clipped by 7 bases and J by 7 bases; unmatched bases: 7. In germline, CDR1 is LNHDA, CDR2 SQIVND (reference sequence). CDR3 length: 13 amino acids. The CDR3 region is CASIMTGGIEAFF. The CDR3 DNA follows: TGTGCCAGTATCATGACAGGGGGTATTGAAGCTTTCTTT. The full variable domain, completed using reference TRBV19 and TRBJ1-1, is DGGITQSPKYLFRKEGQNVTLSCEQNLNHDAMYWYRQDPGQGLRLIYYSQIVNDFQKGDIAEGYSVSREKKESFPLTVTSAQKNPTAFYLCASIMTGGIEAFFGQGTRLTVV.

The J gene is TRBJ1-5, the V gene TRBV10-3, with D possibly matching TRBD1 (6 bases). V was trimmed by 8 bases and J by 6 bases, leaving 14 bases between them. CDR3 length equals 13 residues. CDR1 and CDR2 from the germline V gene are ENHRY and SYGVKD. The CDR3 is CAIAYREGQPQHF. The DNA for the CDR3 is TGTGCCATCGCCTACAGGGAAGGTCAGCCCCAGCATTTT.

The chain couples TRBV6-1 to TRBJ2-7; D is unresolved. CDR1 is MNHNS, CDR2 SASEGT, per germline. Trimming stripped 2 bases from V and 5 bases from J, with 16 bases between. This CDR3 region has 15 residues. The CDR3 DNA follows: TGTGCCAGCAGTGAATCGGTCCCCCGCGTTAACGAGCAGTACTTC. This gives the protein CASSESVPRVNEQYF.

This clone has more than one count but fewer than ten. The chain carries TRBV6-6 and TRBJ1-6, with D possibly TRBD1 on 6 matching bases. This CDR3 has 15 residues. With 5 bases removed from V and 9 bases from J, the gap between germline ends came to 17 bases. The germline V gene encodes CDR1 MNHNY and CDR2 SVGAGI (reference sequence). The chain's CDR3 is CASSPTGSRASPLHF. In DNA, the CDR3 is TGTGCCAGCAGTCCTACAGGGAGCAGAGCTTCACCCCTCCACTTT.